This T cell receptor beta chain was identified during a study of identifying expanded T cells in peripheral blood. Overall study results and limits: Over approximately two and four weeks, about 15 and 18 clones changed, versus 1.2 between replicates. Across healthy donors, higher total template counts meant significantly greater approximately two-week count variance.

TCRdb's copy holds only in-frame clones and misses some; the assay was immunoSEQ multiplex PCR. The data show about 82,000 clones, 85% to 90% seen once. The CDR3 runs 15 residues. J lost 4 bases, V lost 5 bases, and 7 bases had no gene match. CDR1 LNHDA and CDR2 SQIVND come from the germline V gene (reference sequence). No infections or other immune events were documented during collection. This clone was counted once. The antigen remains unidentified. What was sequenced was blood. The sequence derives from a person aged 18 to 75 in good health. The chain couples TRBV19 to TRBJ1-2, with 10 positions matching TRBD1. The CDR3 region is CASSPRQGAGYGYTF. CDR3 DNA: TGTGCCAGTAGTCCCAGACAGGGGGCCGGCTATGGCTACACCTTC. Full variable domain (remainder filled in from reference TRBV19 and TRBJ1-2): DGGITQSPKYLFRKEGQNVTLSCEQNLNHDAMYWYRQDPGQGLRLIYYSQIVNDFQKGDIAEGYSVSREKKESFPLTVTSAQKNPTAFYLCASSPRQGAGYGYTFGSGTRLTVV.